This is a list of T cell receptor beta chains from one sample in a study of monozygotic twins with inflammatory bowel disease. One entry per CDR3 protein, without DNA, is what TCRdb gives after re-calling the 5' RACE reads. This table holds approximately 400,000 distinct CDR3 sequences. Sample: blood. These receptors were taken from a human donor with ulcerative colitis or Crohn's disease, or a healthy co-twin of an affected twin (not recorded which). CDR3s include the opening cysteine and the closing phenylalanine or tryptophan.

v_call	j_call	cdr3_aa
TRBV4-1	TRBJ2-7	CASSRSQASGYEQYF
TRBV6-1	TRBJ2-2	CASKDGRANTGELFF
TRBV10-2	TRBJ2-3	CASSEPPWRGGAYTQYF
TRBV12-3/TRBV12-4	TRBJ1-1	CASSRTDYTEAFF
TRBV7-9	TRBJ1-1	CASSPPGQHTEAFF
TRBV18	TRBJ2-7	CASSHQEVYEQYF
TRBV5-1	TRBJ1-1	CASSSRDRGVPEAFF
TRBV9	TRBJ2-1	CASSVGLAGSDEQFF
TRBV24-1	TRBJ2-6	CATSDPNSSGANVLTF
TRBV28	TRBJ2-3	CASSFMTDTQYF
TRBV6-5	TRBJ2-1	CASSYVRGKYNEQFF
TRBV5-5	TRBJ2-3	CASSRGATDTQYF
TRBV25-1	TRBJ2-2	CASTTSGSPTGELFF
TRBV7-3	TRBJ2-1	CASSSTRYNEQFF
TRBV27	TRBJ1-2	CASTTFDRENRGYTF
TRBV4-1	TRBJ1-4	CDSSGNRQGANEKLFF
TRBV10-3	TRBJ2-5	CAISAFEVSQETQYF
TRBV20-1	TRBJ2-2	CSASRTGPNTGELFF
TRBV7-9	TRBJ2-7	CASSLGVARYYEQYF
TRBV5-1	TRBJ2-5	CASSLGGRGQETQYF
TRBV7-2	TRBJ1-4	CASSSRGHSNEKLFF
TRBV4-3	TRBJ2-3	CASSQEKGPRGPDTQYF
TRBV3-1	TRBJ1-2	CASSTTGGGGYTF
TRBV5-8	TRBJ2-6	CASSQGFTGANVLTF
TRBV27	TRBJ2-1	CASSLSLVGDEQFF
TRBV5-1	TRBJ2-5	CASSSQPTETQYF
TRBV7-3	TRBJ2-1	CASSLNSGGTNNEQFF
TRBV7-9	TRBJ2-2	CASSSPGKNTGELFF
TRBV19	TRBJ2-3	CASSRDSPQYF
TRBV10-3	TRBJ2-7	CAISGIGTSGRGNEQYF
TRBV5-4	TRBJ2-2	CASSLGSSGAGELFF
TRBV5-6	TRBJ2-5	CASSPTGTGDAFGETQYF
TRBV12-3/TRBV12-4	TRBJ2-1	CASTTIAGGDSGEQFF
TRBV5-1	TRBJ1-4	CASSLVSSPTNEKLFF
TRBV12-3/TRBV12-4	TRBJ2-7	CASSQEPGGSSYEQYF
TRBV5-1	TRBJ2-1	CASSLVPLLAGGGNEQFF
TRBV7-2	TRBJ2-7	CASSRPDFAYEQYF
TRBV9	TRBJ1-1	CASSVGIDRVNTEAFF
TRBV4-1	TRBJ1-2	CASSQSTGTNYGYTF
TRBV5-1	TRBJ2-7	CASSLQGYEQYF
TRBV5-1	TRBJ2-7	CASSWDRGDYEQYF
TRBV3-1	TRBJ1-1	CASSQVGEAFF